This T cell receptor (beta chain) appears in the sequencing data of a study of T cells in tumors after PD-1 blockade. Study overall: Excluded were patients with checkpoint blockade, immunosuppressants, or radiotherapy or other anti-cancer therapy within 4 weeks. Peripheral blood samples averaged about 33,000 unique clonotypes and over 95,000 templates. Patients received pembrolizumab 200 mg every 3 weeks or cemiplimab 350 mg every 2 weeks.

Sequencing was performed with immunoSEQ multiplex PCR; in TCRdb, only in-frame clones are kept and a portion is missing. The sample holds more than 40,000 clones, 65% to 85% seen once. This clone was counted a few times. There are 16 residues in the CDR3. The V gene end was trimmed by 3 bases and the J gene end by 2 bases; junction bases not matched to a gene: 6. Germline loops: CDR1 LGHDT, CDR2 YNNKEL (reference sequence). Tumor or blood genomic DNA was sequenced, with inputs of about 600 ng to 6,004 ng. The sample here was PBMCs, taken before anti-PD-1 therapy. V is TRBV3-1 (or the pseudogene TRBV3-2) and J is TRBJ2-1; TRBD2 agrees at 8 bases. The source is a human donor with advanced basal cell or squamous cell carcinoma (not recorded which). The CDR3 sequence: CASSHKSGGTYNEQFF. The CDR3 DNA reads as TGTGCCAGCAGCCACAAAAGCGGGGGTACCTACAATGAGCAGTTCTTC.